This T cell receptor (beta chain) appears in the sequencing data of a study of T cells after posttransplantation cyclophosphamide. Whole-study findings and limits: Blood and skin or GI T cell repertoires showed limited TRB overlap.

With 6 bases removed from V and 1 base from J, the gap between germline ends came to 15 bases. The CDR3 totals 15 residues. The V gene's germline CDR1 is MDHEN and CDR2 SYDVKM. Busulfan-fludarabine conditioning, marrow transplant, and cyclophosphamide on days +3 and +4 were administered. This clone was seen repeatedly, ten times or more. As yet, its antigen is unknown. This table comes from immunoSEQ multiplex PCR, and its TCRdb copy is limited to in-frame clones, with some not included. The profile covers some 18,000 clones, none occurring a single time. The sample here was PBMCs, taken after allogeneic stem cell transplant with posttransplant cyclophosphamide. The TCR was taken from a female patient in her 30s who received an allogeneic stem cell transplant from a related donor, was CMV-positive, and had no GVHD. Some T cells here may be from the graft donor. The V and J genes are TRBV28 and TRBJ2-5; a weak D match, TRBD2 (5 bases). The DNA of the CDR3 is TGTGCCAGCAGCTCCTTAGCGCCTCGCCAAGAGACCCAGTACTTC. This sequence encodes CASSSLAPRQETQYF.